The clone carrying this TCR beta chain occurred many times. Newly diagnosed hyperthyroidism patients aged 18 to 65 years had disease lasting under 2 months. Clinical symptoms, serum thyroxine, TRAb, thyroid ultrasound and orbital computed tomography established diagnosis. PBMCs stemmed from 10 ml fresh peripheral blood. The data are from a study of T cells in Graves' hyperthyroidism and ophthalmopathy. The V and J ends lost 4 bases and 2 bases respectively, with 17 bases between them. The CDR3 is made up of 16 amino acids. Germline loops: CDR1 ENHRY, CDR2 SYGVKD. TCR beta CDR3 regions were amplified from RNA. The TCR CDR3 first-round RT-PCR relied on the HTBI primer set. TCRdb re-analysed the multiplex PCR reads in MiXCR, keeping a single row per CDR3 protein. This table has under 400,000 distinct CDR3 sequences, more than 11% appearing once.

The sample consisted of blood. This clonotype was sampled from an older woman with Graves' hyperthyroidism. The chain combines TRBV10-3 with TRBJ1-2; D may be TRBD1 (6 bases). The DNA for the CDR3 is TGTGCCATCAGTGCGCTAAGAACCAGGGGAAACTATGGCTACACCTTC. Its protein is CAISALRTRGNYGYTF.